This entry concerns a single T cell receptor beta chain. The antigen is unknown. The record originates from a study of cytomegalovirus exposure and HLA in healthy donors. General study results and limits: One later analysis reportedly identified an Asian-associated ancestry cluster that showed fewer N-insertions than the approximately 600-donor mean. An analysis that came later showed most CMV-associated TCR beta chains appearing HLA-restricted. Within an earlier analysis, most TCR beta V segments proved productive either about 90% or about 30% of the time.

Germline lookup yields CDR1 SGHTA and CDR2 FQGNSA. Trimming left V 4 bases short and J 5 bases short, with 14 bases between. The CDR3 contains 14 residues. The PCR was carried out with 60 Vbeta primers and 13 Jbeta primers. Libraries were prepared by immunoSEQ multiplex PCR; TCRdb keeps only in-frame clonotypes and omits some of them. The sample lists over 130,000 clones, roughly 63% occurring once. Healthy bone marrow donors formed the donor group. The receptor's source is a woman in her sixties or seventies in good health and CMV-seropositive. The chain carries TRBV7-2 and TRBJ1-2; weak D call: TRBD1 (5 bases). The sequenced material came from PBMCs. The CDR3 sequence: CASSWAGQDYGYTF. For the CDR3, the DNA is TGTGCCAGCAGCTGGGCCGGACAAGATTATGGCTACACCTTC.